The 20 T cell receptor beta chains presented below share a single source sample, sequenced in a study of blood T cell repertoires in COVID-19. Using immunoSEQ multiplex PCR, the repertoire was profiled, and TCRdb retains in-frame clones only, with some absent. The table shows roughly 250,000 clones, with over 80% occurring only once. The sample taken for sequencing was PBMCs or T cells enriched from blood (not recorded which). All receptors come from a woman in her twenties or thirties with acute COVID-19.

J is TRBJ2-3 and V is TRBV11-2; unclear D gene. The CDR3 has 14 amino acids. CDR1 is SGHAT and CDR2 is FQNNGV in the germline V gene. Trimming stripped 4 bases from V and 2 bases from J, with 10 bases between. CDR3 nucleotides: TGTGCCAGCAGCTCCACTACGCCCACAGATACGCAGTATTTT. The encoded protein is CASSSTTPTDTQYF.

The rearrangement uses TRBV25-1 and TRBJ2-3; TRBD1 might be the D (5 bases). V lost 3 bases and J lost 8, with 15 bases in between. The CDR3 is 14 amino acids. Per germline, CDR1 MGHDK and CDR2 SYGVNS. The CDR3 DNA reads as TGTGCCAGCAGTGAGAGCAGGGCTAAAGGTACGCAGTATTTT. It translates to CASSESRAKGTQYF.

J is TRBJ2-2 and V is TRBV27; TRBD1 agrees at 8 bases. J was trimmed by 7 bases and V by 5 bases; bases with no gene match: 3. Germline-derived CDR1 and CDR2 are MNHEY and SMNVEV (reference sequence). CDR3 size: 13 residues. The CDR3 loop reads CASSVTGGGELFF. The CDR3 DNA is TGTGCCAGCAGTGTCACAGGGGGCGGGGAGCTGTTTTTT.

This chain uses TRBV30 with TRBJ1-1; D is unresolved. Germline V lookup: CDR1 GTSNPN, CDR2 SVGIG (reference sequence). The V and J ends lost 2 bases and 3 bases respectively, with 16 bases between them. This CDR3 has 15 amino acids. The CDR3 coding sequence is TGTGCCTGGAGTCCGGATAACAGACGTTACACTGAAGCTTTCTTT. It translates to CAWSPDNRRYTEAFF.

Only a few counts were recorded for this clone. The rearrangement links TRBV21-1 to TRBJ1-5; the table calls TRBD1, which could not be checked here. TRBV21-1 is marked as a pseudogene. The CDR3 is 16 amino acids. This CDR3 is CASSNRDRDPPQPQHF. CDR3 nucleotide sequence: TGTGCCAGCAGCAACCGGGACAGGGACCCCCCTCAGCCCCAGCATTTT.

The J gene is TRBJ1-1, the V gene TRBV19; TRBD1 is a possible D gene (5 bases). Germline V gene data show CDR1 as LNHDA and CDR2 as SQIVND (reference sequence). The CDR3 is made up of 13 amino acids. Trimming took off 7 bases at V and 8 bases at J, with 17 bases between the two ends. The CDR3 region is CASTQIGDTEAFF. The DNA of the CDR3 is TGTGCCAGTACCCAGATAGGGGATACGGAAGCTTTCTTT.

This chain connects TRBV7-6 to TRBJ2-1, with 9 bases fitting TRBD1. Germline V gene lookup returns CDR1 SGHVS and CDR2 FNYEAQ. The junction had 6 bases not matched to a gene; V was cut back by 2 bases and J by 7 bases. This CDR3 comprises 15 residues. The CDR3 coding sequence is TGTGCCAGCAGCTTAACGTTAGACAGGGGGAATGAGCAGTTCTTC. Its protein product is CASSLTLDRGNEQFF.

The CDR3 bases are TGCGCCAGCAGCCAAGGGGAGGGGGAGGCTGACAGGGGTAATTCACCCCTCCACTTT. Its protein is CASSQGEGEADRGNSPLHF. The chain carries TRBV4-1 and TRBJ1-6, with 8 bases that match TRBD1. The trim removed 1 base at V and 6 bases at J, leaving 14 bases unmatched. Germline CDR1 MGHRA, CDR2 YSYEKL. CDR3 size: 19 residues.

This CDR3 is CASSQDPQIGNTIYF. CDR3 nucleotides: TGTGCCAGCAGCCAAGATCCCCAGATTGGAAACACCATATATTTT. This sequence joins TRBV3-1 (or the pseudogene TRBV3-2) and TRBJ1-3; D not resolved. Trimming removed 0 bases from V and 3 bases from J, with 9 bases in between. There are 15 residues in the CDR3. The V gene's germline CDR1 is LGHDT and CDR2 YNNKEL (reference sequence).

CDR3 sequence: CASSREGGTQYF. CDR3 nucleotides: TGTGCCAGCAGTCGGGAAGGAGGGACCCAGTACTTC. The chain carries TRBV3-1 (or the pseudogene TRBV3-2) and TRBJ2-5; possibly TRBD2 for D (5 bases). Germline V CDR1 and CDR2: LGHDT, YNNKEL (reference sequence). The CDR3 has 12 residues. V was clipped by 6 bases and J by 7 bases, with 12 bases between them.

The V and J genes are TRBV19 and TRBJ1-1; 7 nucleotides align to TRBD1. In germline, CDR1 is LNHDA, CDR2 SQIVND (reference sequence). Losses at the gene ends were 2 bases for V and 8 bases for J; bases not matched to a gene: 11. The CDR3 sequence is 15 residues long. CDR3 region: CASSIWGTKGAEAFF. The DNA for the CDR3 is TGTGCCAGTAGTATATGGGGAACCAAGGGGGCCGAAGCTTTCTTT.

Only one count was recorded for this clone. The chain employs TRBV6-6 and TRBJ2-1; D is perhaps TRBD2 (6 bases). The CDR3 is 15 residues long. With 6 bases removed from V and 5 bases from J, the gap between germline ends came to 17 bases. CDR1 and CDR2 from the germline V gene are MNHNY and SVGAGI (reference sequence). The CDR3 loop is CASSLGLLGHNEQFF. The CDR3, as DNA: TGTGCCAGCAGCCTGGGACTTTTAGGCCACAATGAGCAGTTCTTC.

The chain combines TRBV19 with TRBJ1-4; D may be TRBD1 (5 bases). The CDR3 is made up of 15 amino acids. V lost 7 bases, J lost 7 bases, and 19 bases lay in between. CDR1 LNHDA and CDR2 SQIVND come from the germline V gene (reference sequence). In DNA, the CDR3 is TGTGCCAGTACCCTGGGGGGGGGAGTCGGTGAAAAACTGTTTTTT. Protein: CASTLGGGVGEKLFF.

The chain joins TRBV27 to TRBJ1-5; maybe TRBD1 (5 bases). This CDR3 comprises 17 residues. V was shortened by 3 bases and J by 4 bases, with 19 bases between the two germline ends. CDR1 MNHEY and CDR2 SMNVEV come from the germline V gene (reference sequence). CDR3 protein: CASSLTLKGAFNQPQHF. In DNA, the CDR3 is TGTGCCAGCAGTTTGACCCTCAAAGGGGCTTTTAATCAGCCCCAGCATTTT.

The CDR3 reads CASSPQAAGGTGQPQHF. The CDR3 DNA reads as TGTGCCAGCTCACCACAGGCTGCAGGGGGGACAGGACAGCCCCAGCATTTT. The chain recombines TRBV18 with TRBJ1-5; TRBD1 aligns across 8 bases. V lost 1 base to trimming and J lost 7 bases; unmatched junction nucleotides: 12. Germline V gene sequence: CDR1 KGHSH, CDR2 LQKENI. The CDR3 covers 17 residues.

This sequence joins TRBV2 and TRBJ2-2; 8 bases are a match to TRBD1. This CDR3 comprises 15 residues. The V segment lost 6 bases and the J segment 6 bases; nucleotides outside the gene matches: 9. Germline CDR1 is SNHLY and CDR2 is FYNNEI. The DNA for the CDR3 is TGTGCCAGCAGCGATAGACAGGGGTATCCCGGGGAGCTGTTTTTT. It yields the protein CASSDRQGYPGELFF.

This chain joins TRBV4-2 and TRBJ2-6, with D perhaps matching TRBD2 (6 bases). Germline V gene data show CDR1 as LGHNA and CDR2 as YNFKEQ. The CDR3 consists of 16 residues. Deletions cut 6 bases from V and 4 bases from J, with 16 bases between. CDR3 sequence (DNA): TGTGCCAGCAGAGGGCCGGGGAGGACAGGGGCCAACGTCCTGACTTTC. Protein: CASRGPGRTGANVLTF.

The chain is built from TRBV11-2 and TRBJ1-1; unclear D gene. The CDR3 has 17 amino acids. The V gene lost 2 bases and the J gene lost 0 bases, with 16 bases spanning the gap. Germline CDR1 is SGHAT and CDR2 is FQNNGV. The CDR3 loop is CASSLPELAIMNTEAFF. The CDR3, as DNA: TGTGCCAGCAGCTTACCGGAGTTGGCCATAATGAACACTGAAGCTTTCTTT.

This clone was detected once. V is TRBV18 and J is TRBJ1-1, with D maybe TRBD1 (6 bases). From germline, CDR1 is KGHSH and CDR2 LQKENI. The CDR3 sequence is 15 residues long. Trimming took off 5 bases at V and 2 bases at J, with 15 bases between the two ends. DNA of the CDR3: TGTGCCAGCTCATCTCAAGGGACAACAAACACTGAAGCTTTCTTT. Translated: CASSSQGTTNTEAFF. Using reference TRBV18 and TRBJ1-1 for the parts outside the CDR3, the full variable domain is NAGVMQNPRHLVRRRGQEARLRCSPMKGHSHVYWYRQLPEEGLKFMVYLQKENIIDESGMPKERFSAEFPKEGPSILRIQQVVRGDSAAYFCASSSQGTTNTEAFFGQGTRLTVV.

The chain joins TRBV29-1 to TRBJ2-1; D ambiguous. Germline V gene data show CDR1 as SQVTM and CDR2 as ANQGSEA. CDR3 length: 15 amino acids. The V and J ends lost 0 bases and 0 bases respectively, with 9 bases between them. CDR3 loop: CSVEDGRHSYNEQFF. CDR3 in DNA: TGCAGCGTTGAAGATGGCAGACACTCCTACAATGAGCAGTTCTTC.